Listed below are T cell receptor beta chains from one sample, sequenced in a study of T cells in Graves' hyperthyroidism and ophthalmopathy. TCRdb re-derived calls from the multiplex PCR reads in MiXCR, one entry per CDR3 protein. The table lists 650,000 to 850,000 distinct CDR3 sequences, 15% to 20% of them singletons. Sequenced: blood. These receptors were collected from a woman aged 45-65 years with Graves' hyperthyroidism that later progressed to Graves' ophthalmopathy. CDR3s include the opening cysteine and the closing phenylalanine or tryptophan. D genes are given only for firm matches. The size of a clone is reported for some rows only, either as once, few or many, or as a class for expanded clones.

v_gene	abundance	d_gene	j_gene	CDR3aa	CDR3nt
TRBV20-1	many	TRBD2	TRBJ2-3	CSARDPEGSGGPLNTQYF	TGCAGTGCTAGAGACCCCGAGGGGAGCGGGGGCCCCCTCAATACGCAGTATTTT
TRBV9	NA	TRBD1	TRBJ1-3	CASSRRQGASGNTIYF	TGTGCCAGCAGCCGAAGACAGGGCGCCTCTGGAAACACCATATATTTT
TRBV6-1	few	NA	TRBJ1-3	CASSEGGFTGNTIYF	TGTGCCAGCAGTGAGGGAGGGTTTACTGGAAACACCATATATTTT
TRBV10-3	many	TRBD1	TRBJ2-3	CAITTGTTDTQYF	TGTGCCATCACGACAGGGACCACAGATACGCAGTATTTT
TRBV29-1	few	TRBD1	TRBJ1-5	CSVRQGSNQPQHF	TGCAGCGTTAGACAGGGAAGCAATCAGCCCCAGCATTTT
TRBV3-1	many	NA	TRBJ2-2	CASSRPNGLGSGTGELFF	TGTGCCAGCAGCCGCCCAAACGGGTTGGGTAGCGGCACCGGGGAGCTGTTTTTT
TRBV12-3/TRBV12-4	many	NA	TRBJ1-1	CASSFQGIGTEAFF	TGTGCCAGCAGTTTTCAGGGAATAGGCACTGAAGCTTTCTTT
TRBV12-3/TRBV12-4	many	NA	TRBJ1-2	CASSSTGIHGYTF	TGTGCCAGCAGCTCCACAGGGATCCATGGCTACACCTTC
TRBV11-3	NA	TRBD1	TRBJ2-7	CATSQGATYEQYF	TGTGCCACCTCCCAGGGGGCCACCTACGAGCAGTACTTC
TRBV10-3	few	NA	TRBJ2-3	CAISVGTSTDTQYF	TGTGCCATCAGTGTAGGGACTAGCACAGATACGCAGTATTTT
TRBV29-1	few	NA	TRBJ2-1	CSVEDGGKRAGISGEQFF	TGCAGCGTTGAAGATGGGGGGAAAAGGGCAGGGATCTCGGGTGAGCAGTTCTTC
TRBV19	NA	NA	TRBJ1-5	CASRRGQGPFQPQHF	TGTGCCAGTAGACGGGGGCAGGGCCCTTTTCAGCCCCAGCATTTT
TRBV13	few	TRBD1	TRBJ1-4	CASSQRQGREKLFF	TGTGCCAGCAGCCAAAGACAGGGAAGGGAAAAACTGTTTTTT
TRBV9	NA	TRBD2	TRBJ2-3	CASRRLARTSDTQYF	TGTGCCAGCAGAAGACTAGCGCGGACTTCAGATACGCAGTATTTT
TRBV4-1	few	NA	TRBJ2-3	CASSRGSRGYTQYF	TGCGCCAGCAGCCGAGGGAGTAGAGGGTATACGCAGTATTTT
TRBV27	few	TRBD1	TRBJ1-2	CASSQFASWQGDYGYTF	TGTGCCAGCAGTCAATTCGCCTCTTGGCAGGGGGACTATGGCTACACCTTC
TRBV15	NA	TRBD1	TRBJ2-7	CDTSRLGTGKLEQYF	TGTGACACCAGCAGGCTCGGGACAGGGAAGCTCGAGCAGTACTTC
TRBV11-1	NA	TRBD2	TRBJ2-1	CASSSTRGLIPGLVDRGQFF	TGTGCCAGCAGCTCAACTAGAGGTCTAATCCCGGGACTAGTGGATAGGGGGCAGTTCTTC
TRBV19	NA	NA	TRBJ1-6	CASSMGRESYSDNSPLHF	TGTGCCAGTAGTATGGGCAGGGAATCGTACTCGGATAATTCACCCCTCCACTTT
TRBV3-1	many	TRBD2	TRBJ2-7	CASRAGSYEQYF	TGTGCCAGCAGAGCGGGGTCCTACGAGCAGTACTTC
TRBV20-1	NA	NA	TRBJ2-5	CSARDPLDFQETQYF	TGCAGTGCTAGAGATCCCCTAGACTTCCAAGAGACCCAGTACTTC
TRBV3-1	few	NA	TRBJ1-6	CASSQVRFNSPLHF	TGTGCCAGCAGCCAAGTCCGGTTTAATTCACCCCTCCACTTT
TRBV11-2	many	NA	TRBJ1-1	CASSLESALNTEAFF	TGTGCCAGCAGCTTAGAGTCAGCATTGAACACTGAAGCTTTCTTT
TRBV11-1	NA	TRBD2	TRBJ2-3	CASSFGGGAVDTQYF	TGTGCCAGCAGCTTCGGCGGGGGGGCCGTAGATACGCAGTATTTT
TRBV30	many	TRBD1	TRBJ2-7	CACPWEGQGAHSEQYF	TGTGCCTGCCCTTGGGAGGGACAGGGGGCTCACTCCGAGCAGTACTTC
TRBV9	few	NA	TRBJ2-2	CASSVDAGELFF	TGTGCCAGCAGCGTAGACGCCGGGGAGCTGTTTTTT
TRBV5-6	many	NA	TRBJ1-5	CASSLWVSGNQPQHF	TGTGCCAGCAGCTTGTGGGTATCTGGCAATCAGCCCCAGCATTTT
TRBV9	few	TRBD1	TRBJ1-2	CASSVAGTGVHYGYTF	TGTGCCAGCAGCGTCGCCGGGACAGGGGTCCACTATGGCTACACCTTC
TRBV27	many	NA	TRBJ1-1	CASLPMGLVSEAFF	TGTGCCTCCCTGCCCATGGGGTTGGTCTCTGAAGCTTTCTTT